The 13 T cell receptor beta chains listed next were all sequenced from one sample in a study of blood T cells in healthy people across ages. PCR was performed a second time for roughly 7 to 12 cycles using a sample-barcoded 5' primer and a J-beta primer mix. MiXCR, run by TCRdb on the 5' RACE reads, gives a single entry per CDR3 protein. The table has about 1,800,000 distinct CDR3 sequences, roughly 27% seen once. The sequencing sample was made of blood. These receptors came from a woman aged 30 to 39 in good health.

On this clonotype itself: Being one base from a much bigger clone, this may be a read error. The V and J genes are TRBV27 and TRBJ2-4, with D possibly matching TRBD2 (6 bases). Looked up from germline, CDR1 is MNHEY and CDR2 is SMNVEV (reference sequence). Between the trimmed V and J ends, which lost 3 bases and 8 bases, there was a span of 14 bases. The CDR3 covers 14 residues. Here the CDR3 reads CASSFTEGMDIQYF. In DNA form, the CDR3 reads TGTGCCAGCAGTTTCACGGAGGGGATGGACATTCAGTACTTC.

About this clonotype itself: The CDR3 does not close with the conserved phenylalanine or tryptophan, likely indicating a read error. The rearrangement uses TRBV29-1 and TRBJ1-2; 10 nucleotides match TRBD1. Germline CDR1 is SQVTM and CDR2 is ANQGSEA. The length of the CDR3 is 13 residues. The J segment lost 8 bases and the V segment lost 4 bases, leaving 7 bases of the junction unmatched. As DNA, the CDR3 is TGCAGCGTTGGAGGGGACAGGGGAGACGGCTACACCGTC. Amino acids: CSVGGDRGDGYTV.

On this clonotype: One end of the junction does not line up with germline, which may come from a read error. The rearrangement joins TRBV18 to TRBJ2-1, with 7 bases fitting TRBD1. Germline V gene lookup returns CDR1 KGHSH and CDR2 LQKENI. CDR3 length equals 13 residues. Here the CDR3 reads CTSSPDRYNEQFF. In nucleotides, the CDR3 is TGTACCAGCTCACCGGACAGGTACAATGAGCAGTTCTTC.

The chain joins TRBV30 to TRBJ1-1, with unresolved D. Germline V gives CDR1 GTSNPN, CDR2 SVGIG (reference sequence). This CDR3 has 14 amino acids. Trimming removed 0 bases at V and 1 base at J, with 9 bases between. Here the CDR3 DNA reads TGTGCCTGGAGTGTACCCCCGCGGAACACTGAAGCTTTCTTT. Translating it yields CAWSVPPRNTEAFF.

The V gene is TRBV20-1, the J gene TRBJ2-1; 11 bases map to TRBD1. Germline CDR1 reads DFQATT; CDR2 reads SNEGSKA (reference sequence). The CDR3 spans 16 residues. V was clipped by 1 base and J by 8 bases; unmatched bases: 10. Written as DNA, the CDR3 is TGCAGTGCTAGAGGGTCCGGGACAGGGGGATTCGATGAGCAGTTCTTC. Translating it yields CSARGSGTGGFDEQFF.

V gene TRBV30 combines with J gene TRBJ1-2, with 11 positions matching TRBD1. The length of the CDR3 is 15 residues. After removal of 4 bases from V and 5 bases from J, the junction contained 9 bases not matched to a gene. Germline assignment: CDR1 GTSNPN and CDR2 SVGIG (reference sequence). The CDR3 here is CAWNPGQGAAYGYTF. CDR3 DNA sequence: TGTGCCTGGAATCCAGGACAGGGGGCGGCTTATGGCTACACCTTC.

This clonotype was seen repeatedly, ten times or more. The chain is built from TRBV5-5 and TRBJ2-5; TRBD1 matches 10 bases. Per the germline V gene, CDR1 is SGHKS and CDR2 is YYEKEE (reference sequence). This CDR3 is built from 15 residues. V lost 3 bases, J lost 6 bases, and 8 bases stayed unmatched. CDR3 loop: CASSWLTGGLQTQYF. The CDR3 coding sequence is TGTGCCAGCAGCTGGCTGACAGGGGGCTTACAGACCCAGTACTTC.

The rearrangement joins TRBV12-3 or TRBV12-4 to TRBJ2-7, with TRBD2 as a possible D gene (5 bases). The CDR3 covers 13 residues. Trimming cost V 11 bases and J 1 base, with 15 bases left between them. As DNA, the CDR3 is TGTGCCGGCGTCATGGACTCTTCCTACGAGCAGTACTTC. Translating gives CAGVMDSSYEQYF.

CDR3 amino acids: CASSHGFLGYKAQYF. CDR3 in DNA: TGTGCCAGCAGCCACGGCTTTCTCGGCTATAAGGCGCAGTACTTC. This chain links TRBV14 with TRBJ2-5; D is unclear. This CDR3 is built from 15 residues. CDR1 is SGHDN and CDR2 is FVKESK in the germline V gene. V gave up 3 bases and J gave up 11 bases, with 22 bases separating them. Complete variable domain (other parts from reference TRBV14 and TRBJ2-5): EAGVTQFPSHSVIEKGQTVTLRCDPISGHDNLYWYRRVMGKEIKFLLHFVKESKQDESGMPNNRFLAERTGGTYSTLKVQPAELEDSGVYFCASSHGFLGYKAQYFGPGTRLLVL.

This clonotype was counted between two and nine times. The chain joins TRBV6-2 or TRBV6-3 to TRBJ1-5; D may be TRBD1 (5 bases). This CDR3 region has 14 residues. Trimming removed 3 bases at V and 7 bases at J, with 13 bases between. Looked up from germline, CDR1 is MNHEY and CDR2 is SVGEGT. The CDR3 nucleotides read TGTGCCAGCAGTTATTCAGGGTTCCTGCAGCCCCAGCATTTT. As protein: CASSYSGFLQPQHF.

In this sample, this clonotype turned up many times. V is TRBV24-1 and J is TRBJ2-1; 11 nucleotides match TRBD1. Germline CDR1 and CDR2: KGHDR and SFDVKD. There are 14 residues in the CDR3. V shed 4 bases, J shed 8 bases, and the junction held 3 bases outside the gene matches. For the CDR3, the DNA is TGTGCCACCAGTGACCGGACAGGGGGCGATGAGCAGTTCTTC. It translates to CATSDRTGGDEQFF.

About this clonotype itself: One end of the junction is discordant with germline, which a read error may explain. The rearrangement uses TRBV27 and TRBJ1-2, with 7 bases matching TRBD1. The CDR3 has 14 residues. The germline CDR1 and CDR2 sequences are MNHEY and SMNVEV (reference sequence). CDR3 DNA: TGTGCCACCGCGACTAGCGGGACAGCCCGTGGCCACACCTTC. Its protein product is CATATSGTARGHTF.

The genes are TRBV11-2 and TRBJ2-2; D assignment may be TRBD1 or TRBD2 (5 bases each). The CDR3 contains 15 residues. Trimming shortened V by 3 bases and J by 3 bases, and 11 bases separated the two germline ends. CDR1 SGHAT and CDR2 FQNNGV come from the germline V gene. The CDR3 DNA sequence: TGTGCCAGCAGCTTCACCGGGACGGACACCGGGGAGCTGTTTTTT. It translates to CASSFTGTDTGELFF.